These T cell receptor beta chains were read from a single sample in a study of blood T cell repertoires in COVID-19. TCRdb's table, derived via immunoSEQ multiplex PCR, lists solely in-frame clones and lacks some. The sample carries 75,000 to 100,000 clones, roughly 86% recorded once. The material sequenced was peripheral blood. The origin of the receptors is a human donor with acute or convalescent COVID-19. The donor label of this sample is uncertain. Each CDR3 is given with its conserved first and last residue. Fields, in order: J gene, clone size, V gene, D gene, CDR3 DNA, CDR3 protein. The D gene is left open where the match is weak. Size is stated for part of the rows, as once, few or many counts, or as a class when the clone is expanded.

>TRBJ2-3|.|TRBV9|TRBD2
TGTGCCAGCAGCGTTTCGGGGGGGCGCACAGATACGCAGTATTTT
CASSVSGGRTDTQYF
>TRBJ1-1|.|TRBV20-1|.
TGCAGTGCCTGGACAGTAACTGAAGCTTTCTTT
CSAWTVTEAFF
>TRBJ2-2|once|TRBV7-7|TRBD1
TGTGCTAGCAGCCGGACAGGGTTGGGGATAGGGGAGCTGTTTTTT
CASSRTGLGIGELFF
>TRBJ1-2|.|TRBV30|.
TGTGCCTGGAGTGTAAGGGGACATAACTATGGCTACACCTTC
CAWSVRGHNYGYTF
>TRBJ2-5|.|TRBV6-6|.
TGTGCCAGCAGACAGGGTGGCCAAGAGACCCAGTACTTC
CASRQGGQETQYF
>TRBJ2-7|.|TRBV7-9|TRBD1
TGTGCCAGCAGCTTTAGAGGGGGCAACGACGAGCAGTACTTC
CASSFRGGNDEQYF
>TRBJ2-3|.|TRBV28|TRBD1
TGTGCCAGCAGTCTACAGGGGGTGGTGACAGATACGCAGTATTTT
CASSLQGVVTDTQYF
>TRBJ2-2|many|TRBV5-4|TRBD2
TGTGCCAGCAGGGTTGGACTAGCGGGGGGGAACACCGGGGAGCTGTTTTTT
CASRVGLAGGNTGELFF
>TRBJ1-1|.|TRBV19|TRBD1
TGTGCCAGTAGTCTCAGGGCCGACAGGGGGGGCACTGAAGCTTTCTTT
CASSLRADRGGTEAFF
>TRBJ2-5|.|TRBV5-1|TRBD1
TGCGCCAGCAGCTTGGGGGGACAGGTCCAAGAGACCCAGTACTTC
CASSLGGQVQETQYF
>TRBJ1-1|.|TRBV19|TRBD1
TGTGCCAGTAGTAAACAGGGGGCCACTGAAGCTTTCTTT
CASSKQGATEAFF
>TRBJ2-7|.|TRBV7-2|.
TGTGCCAGCAGCCTCGGGTGGGGTCGGAGGGCGACCTCCTACGAGCAGTACTTC
CASSLGWGRRATSYEQYF
>TRBJ2-4|.|TRBV5-1|TRBD1
TGCGCCAGCAGCTTTGAGACAGGGGCCAAAAACATTCAGTACTTC
CASSFETGAKNIQYF
>TRBJ1-4|.|TRBV11-2|TRBD1
TGTGCCAGCAAAAACAGGGGGCCTGGCGAAAAACTGTTTTTT
CASKNRGPGEKLFF
>TRBJ2-7|.|TRBV5-1|.
TGCGCCAGCAGCTCGGGGGGCAGAGCCAGAAATGACTACGAGCAGTACTTC
CASSSGGRARNDYEQYF
>TRBJ1-5|.|TRBV4-3|TRBD1
TGCGCCAGCAGCCCAGGGACAGCGTATAGCAATCAGCCCCAGCATTTT
CASSPGTAYSNQPQHF